The T cell receptor beta chain described here comes from a study of T cell responses to AZD1222 COVID-19 vaccine. Study outcomes and limitations: The study reported that nearly half of spike-specific TCRs target unmutated variant regions. In all cases, repertoires were sampled only after the peak T cell response. CD4 TCRs linked to vaccination spanned spike, dominating at 160-218 and 743-854. It should be noted that donors were predominantly white British and more often female, and clonal diversity was possibly underestimated.

Details on this clone: Its antigen is not identified.

Germline CDR1 and CDR2: SGHTA and FQGNSA. This CDR3 comprises 15 residues. V lost 2 bases, J lost 4 bases, and 4 bases stayed unmatched. Using immunoSEQ multiplex PCR, the repertoire was profiled, and TCRdb retains in-frame clones only, with some absent. The data hold more than 55,000 clones, with around 80% observed a single time. The gene calls are TRBV7-2 and TRBJ2-5, with 10 positions matching TRBD2. The TCR originated in an adult who received the AZD1222 COVID-19 vaccine. Sequencing used peripheral blood, obtained 28 days after the second AZD1222 dose. CDR3 DNA sequence: TGTGCCAGCAGCTTACCTAGCGGGGGTCGAGAGACCCAGTACTTC. Amino acid sequence: CASSLPSGGRETQYF. Combining the CDR3 with reference TRBV7-2 and TRBJ2-5 gives the whole variable domain GAGVSQSPSNKVTEKGKDVELRCDPISGHTALYWYRQSLGQGLEFLIYFQGNSAPDKSGLPSDRFSAERTGGSVSTLTIQRTQQEDSAVYLCASSLPSGGRETQYFGPGTRLLVL.